The next 9 T cell receptor beta chains were all read from a single sample in a study of a mutant IDH1 vaccine in newly diagnosed glioma (dated by TCRdb to the early 2020s). These receptors have no known antigen. Library creation used the immunoSEQ multiplex PCR assay. The source is immuneACCESS, and TCRdb retained only in-frame sequences with V and J called. Part of the clones is not carried over; for the studies checked, unresolved V genes explain less than half of this, and the remainder is unexplained. Across this sample there are 50,000 to 85,000 clones, with nearly 85% seen only once. The leading ten clones occupy about 14% of the sample. Reading the label with the study, this specimen's time point is: week 23, last vaccination. Each vaccine dose was 300 ug of a 20-mer mutant IDH1 peptide in Montanide, given subcutaneously with topical imiquimod. The sample consisted of PBMCs, taken from a glioma patient whose treatment included an IDH1 peptide vaccine. These receptors were collected from a man younger than 35 with glioma.

The rearrangement joins TRBV9 to TRBJ2-7, with D possibly being TRBD2 (5 bases). Germline V gives CDR1 SGDLS, CDR2 YYNGEE. This CDR3 contains 14 residues. Trimming stripped 0 bases from V and 2 bases from J, with 9 bases between. The CDR3 DNA is TGTGCCAGCAGCGTAGTTGAGGGTGCCTACGAGCAGTACTTC. It encodes CASSVVEGAYEQYF.

V is TRBV4-1 and J is TRBJ1-2; D is uncertain. V lost 1 base, J lost 7 bases, and 16 bases lay in between. There are 15 residues in the CDR3. Germline V gives CDR1 MGHRA, CDR2 YSYEKL. The CDR3 sequence: CASSQGSQVLGGYTF. The CDR3 DNA reads as TGCGCCAGCAGCCAAGGCTCTCAAGTATTGGGTGGCTACACCTTC.

This chain links TRBV27 with TRBJ1-1; 9 nucleotides line up with TRBD1. The ends lost 5 bases at V and 0 bases at J; junction bases unmatched: 7. CDR1 MNHEY and CDR2 SMNVEV come from the germline V gene (reference sequence). The CDR3 covers 16 residues. CDR3 sequence (DNA): TGTGCCAGCAGTCTAACACGGACAGGGGTGAACACTGAAGCTTTCTTT. Its protein is CASSLTRTGVNTEAFF.

The chain recombines TRBV5-1 with TRBJ1-1; the D gene is possibly TRBD1 (5 bases). The V and J ends lost 2 bases and 0 bases respectively, with 23 bases between them. CDR1 and CDR2 (germline): SGHRS, YFSETQ. The CDR3 spans 19 residues. CDR3 sequence (DNA): TGCGCCAGCAGCTTTCCCCCGTTAGACTTCAAGGGGATGAACACTGAAGCTTTCTTT. It codes for CASSFPPLDFKGMNTEAFF.

J is TRBJ2-3 and V is TRBV30; D remains unclear. The CDR3 spans 11 residues. Germline V gene lookup returns CDR1 GTSNPN and CDR2 SVGIG (reference sequence). V was clipped by 8 bases and J by 2 bases, with 8 bases between them. For the CDR3, the DNA is TGTGCCGTACAGTCCACAGATACGCAGTATTTT. Residues: CAVQSTDTQYF. The variable domain in full, completed from reference TRBV30 and TRBJ2-3, reads SQTIHQWPATLVQPVGSPLSLECTVEGTSNPNLYWYRQAAGRGLQLLFYSVGIGQISSEVPQNLSASRPQDRQFILSSKKLLLSDSGFYLCAVQSTDTQYFGPGTRLTVL.

This clone showed up just a few times. This sequence joins TRBV10-3 and TRBJ1-1; 10 bases align to TRBD1. The germline gives CDR1 ENHRY, CDR2 SYGVKD. This CDR3 has 15 residues. Unmatched junction bases numbered 5, after V lost 6 bases and J lost 1 base. DNA for the CDR3: TGTGCCATCAGCCCGACAGGGGGCAAGAACACTGAAGCTTTCTTT. This codes for CAISPTGGKNTEAFF.

J is TRBJ1-2 and V is TRBV27; a weak D match, TRBD1 (5 bases). There are 15 residues in the CDR3. V dropped 5 bases and J dropped 4 bases, with 17 bases sitting between them. Germline CDR1 is MNHEY and CDR2 is SMNVEV (reference sequence). The CDR3 DNA reads as TGTGCCAGCAGTCCGAGTGTTTCTGGGGGCTATGGCTACACCTTC. Translation: CASSPSVSGGYGYTF.

The chain is built from TRBV5-1 and TRBJ1-2; D gene unclear. Germline CDR1 SGHRS, CDR2 YFSETQ. Trimming shortened V by 0 bases and J by 2 bases, and 2 bases separated the two germline ends. The CDR3 loop spans 12 amino acids. DNA for the CDR3: TGCGCCAGCAGCTTGGACAACTATGGCTACACCTTC. This gives the protein CASSLDNYGYTF.

This clone appeared a few times. The V gene is TRBV18, the J gene TRBJ1-1; D may be TRBD1 (6 bases). This CDR3 comprises 16 residues. Between the trimmed V and J ends, which lost 2 bases and 2 bases, there was a span of 15 bases. CDR1 and CDR2 from the germline V gene are KGHSH and LQKENI. CDR3 sequence (DNA): TGTGCCAGCTCACCAGCGGGACACAGATTAAACACTGAAGCTTTCTTT. Amino acid sequence: CASSPAGHRLNTEAFF. Full variable domain (missing parts from reference TRBV18 and TRBJ1-1): NAGVMQNPRHLVRRRGQEARLRCSPMKGHSHVYWYRQLPEEGLKFMVYLQKENIIDESGMPKERFSAEFPKEGPSILRIQQVVRGDSAAYFCASSPAGHRLNTEAFFGQGTRLTVV.